This TCR beta chain was observed in a study of response to subunit inactivated influenza vaccine. CDR1 is GTSNPN and CDR2 is SVGIG in the germline V gene (reference sequence). The CDR3 spans 16 residues. V lost 2 bases to trimming and J lost 4 bases; unmatched junction nucleotides: 9. Each CDR3 protein gets one entry after TCRdb re-called the RT-PCR reads with MiXCR. The sample consists of around 200,000 distinct CDR3 sequences, about 9% of them appearing once. This clonotype appeared many times. The chain recombines TRBV30 with TRBJ2-3, with 10 nucleotides matching TRBD2. This specimen was non-naive T cells sorted from PBMCs, taken on the day of vaccination. This TCR came from a man aged 50 or older who received an inactivated influenza vaccine. This chain's CDR3 is CAWSIGLAVWADTQYF. Here the CDR3 DNA reads TGTGCCTGGAGTATAGGACTAGCGGTTTGGGCAGATACGCAGTATTTT.